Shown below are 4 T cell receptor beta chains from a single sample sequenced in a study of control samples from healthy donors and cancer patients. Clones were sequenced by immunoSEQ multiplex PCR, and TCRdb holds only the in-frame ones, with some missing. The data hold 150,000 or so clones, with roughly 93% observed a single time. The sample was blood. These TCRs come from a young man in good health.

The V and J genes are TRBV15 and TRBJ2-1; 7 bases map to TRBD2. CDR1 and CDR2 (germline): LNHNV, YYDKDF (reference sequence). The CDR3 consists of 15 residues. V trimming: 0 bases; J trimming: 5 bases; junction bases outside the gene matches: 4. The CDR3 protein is CATSRERGGNNEQFF. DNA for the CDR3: TGTGCCACCAGCAGAGAAAGGGGAGGGAACAATGAGCAGTTCTTC.

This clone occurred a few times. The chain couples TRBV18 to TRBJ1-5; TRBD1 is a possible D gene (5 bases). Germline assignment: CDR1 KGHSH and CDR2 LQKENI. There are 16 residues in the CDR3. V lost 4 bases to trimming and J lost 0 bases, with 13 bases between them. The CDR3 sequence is CASSHRGGASNQPQHF. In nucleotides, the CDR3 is TGTGCCAGCTCACACCGGGGAGGGGCTAGCAATCAGCCCCAGCATTTT.

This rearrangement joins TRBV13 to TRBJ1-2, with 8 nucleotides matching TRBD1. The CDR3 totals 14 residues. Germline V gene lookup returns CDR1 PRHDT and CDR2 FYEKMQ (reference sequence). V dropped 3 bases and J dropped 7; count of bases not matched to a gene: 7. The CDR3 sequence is CASSFGRGQGGYTF. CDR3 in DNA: TGTGCCAGCAGCTTTGGCAGGGGGCAGGGTGGCTACACCTTC. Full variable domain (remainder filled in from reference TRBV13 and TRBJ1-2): AAGVIQSPRHLIKEKRETATLKCYPIPRHDTVYWYQQGPGQDPQFLISFYEKMQSDKGSIPDRFSAQQFSDYHSELNMSSLELGDSALYFCASSFGRGQGGYTFGSGTRLTVV.

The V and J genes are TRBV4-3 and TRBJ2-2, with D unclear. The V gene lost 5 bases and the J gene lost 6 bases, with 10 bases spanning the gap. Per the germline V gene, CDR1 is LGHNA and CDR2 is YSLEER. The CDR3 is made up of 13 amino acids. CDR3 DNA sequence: TGCGCCAGCAGCATAACAAATCCCGGGGAGCTGTTTTTT. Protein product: CASSITNPGELFF.